These 28 T cell receptor beta chains were sequenced from one sample in a study of PD-1 blockade in classical Hodgkin lymphoma (dated by TCRdb to 2018 to 2021). Library method: the immunoSEQ multiplex PCR assay. TCRdb's version of the immuneACCESS table is confined to in-frame rearrangements and falls short of the full clone set. An unresolved V gene accounts for under half of the shortfall where checked; the remainder is of unknown origin. The sample records 55,000 to 75,000 clones, about 70% of which are singletons. Just over 9% of the sample belongs to the ten largest clones. The time point label, as the study defines it: cycle 2 day 1 (C2D1) of nivolumab. Relapse after autologous stem cell transplantation had occurred in all trial patients, and cohorts A, B and C were distinguished by prior brentuximab vedotin exposure. The starting material was peripheral blood mononuclear cells (PBMCs), obtained before the second cycle of nivolumab. The receptors originated from a human donor with classical Hodgkin lymphoma.

This clone was observed a handful of times. The chain is built from TRBV28 and TRBJ1-1; D remains unclear. V lost 2 bases, J lost 8 bases, and 9 bases lay in between. This CDR3 has 12 residues. The germline CDR1 and CDR2 sequences are MDHEN and SYDVKM. CDR3 region: CASSLRGKEAFF. The DNA for the CDR3 is TGTGCCAGCAGTTTACGTGGAAAGGAAGCTTTCTTT.

The chain carries TRBV15 and TRBJ2-1; the D gene is possibly TRBD2 (6 bases). In germline, CDR1 is LNHNV, CDR2 YYDKDF (reference sequence). There are 14 residues in the CDR3. V dropped 1 base and J dropped 10 bases, with 14 bases sitting between them. Here the CDR3 reads CATSRVGFSGEQFF. CDR3 in DNA: TGTGCCACCAGCAGAGTCGGTTTTAGCGGAGAGCAGTTCTTC.

This clone was counted a few times. The gene calls are TRBV5-4 and TRBJ1-4; 8 bases fit TRBD1. This CDR3 has 18 amino acids. J gave up 10 bases and V 4 bases, and 21 bases lay outside the gene matches. Germline CDR1 and CDR2: SGHNT and YYREEE (reference sequence). Written as DNA, the CDR3 is TGTGCCAGCAGCCCACTATGGGACAGGCTGAAGGATAATCTAAAACTGTTTTTT. It yields the protein CASSPLWDRLKDNLKLFF.

V is TRBV6-1 and J is TRBJ1-3, with D unclear. V shed 1 base and J shed 0 bases, with 22 bases lying between them. Germline CDR1 is MNHNS and CDR2 is SASEGT. The CDR3 runs 20 residues. CDR3 loop: CASSEDRRTVLGLSGNTIYF. The CDR3 DNA follows: TGTGCCAGCAGTGAAGATCGGAGAACAGTCCTTGGCCTCTCTGGAAACACCATATATTTT.

This chain connects TRBV27 to TRBJ2-4; the D gene is possibly TRBD1 (5 bases). V was pared by 5 bases and J by 5 bases, with 13 bases between. The CDR3 is made up of 14 amino acids. The germline gives CDR1 MNHEY, CDR2 SMNVEV (reference sequence). The CDR3 DNA sequence: TGTGCCAGCAGTCCCAGGACAAATCAAAACATTCAGTACTTC. It yields the protein CASSPRTNQNIQYF.

This chain connects TRBV11-3 to TRBJ1-2, with 7 bases identical to TRBD1. Germline assignment: CDR1 SGHNT and CDR2 YENEEA. CDR3 size: 12 residues. J lost 5 bases, V lost 3 bases, and 0 bases had no gene match. The CDR3 region has the DNA TGTGCCAGCAGCTTGACAGGGTATGGCTACACCTTC. Translated, it gives CASSLTGYGYTF.

The chain employs TRBV10-1 and TRBJ2-1; D unresolved. The CDR3 extends over 14 amino acids. CDR1 is WNHNN and CDR2 is SYGVQD in the germline V gene (reference sequence). Trimming cost V 4 bases and J 8 bases, with 15 bases left between them. CDR3 coding DNA: TGCGCCAGCAGTGGTGGGTGGAAGGGTGATGAGCAGTTCTTC. It codes for CASSGGWKGDEQFF.

The rearrangement uses TRBV4-2 and TRBJ2-7, with TRBD1 matching over 7 bases. Germline V gene sequence: CDR1 LGHNA, CDR2 YNFKEQ. CDR3 length: 14 residues. After removal of 4 bases from V and 2 bases from J, the junction contained 5 bases not matched to a gene. CDR3 region: CASSPDQGAYEQYF. The CDR3 region has the DNA TGTGCCAGCAGCCCTGACCAGGGGGCCTACGAGCAGTACTTC.

CDR3: CASSQDASGRAYTGELFF. The CDR3 DNA follows: TGCGCCAGCAGCCAAGATGCTAGCGGGAGGGCCTACACCGGGGAGCTGTTTTTT. The chain is built from TRBV4-1 and TRBJ2-2; 12 nucleotides match TRBD2. Germline V gives CDR1 MGHRA, CDR2 YSYEKL. This CDR3 has 18 amino acids. V shed 0 bases, J shed 3 bases, and the junction held 5 bases outside the gene matches.

The chain combines TRBV6-5 with TRBJ1-2; 7 bases match TRBD1. V lost 6 bases and J lost 5; bases outside the gene matches: 9. CDR1 and CDR2 from the germline V gene are MNHEY and SVGAGI. The CDR3 is 14 amino acids. CDR3 nucleotide sequence: TGTGCCAGCAGCTTAGACAGGGCAAGATATGGCTACACCTTC. Amino acids: CASSLDRARYGYTF.

As concerns this clone: Other DNA sequences in this specimen translate into the identical CDR3. The J gene is TRBJ1-5, the V gene TRBV29-1; TRBD1 might be the D (6 bases). The CDR3 totals 13 residues. Germline CDR1 reads SQVTM; CDR2 reads ANQGSEA. V lost 0 bases and J lost 6, with 9 bases in between. CDR3: CSVEEGAGQPQHF. The CDR3 nucleotides read TGCAGCGTTGAAGAGGGGGCTGGTCAGCCCCAGCATTTT.

This chain joins TRBV7-5 and TRBJ1-5; whether TRBD1, the table's D call, matches the DNA was not checked. TRBV7-5 is labeled a pseudogene. This CDR3 region has 15 residues. The CDR3 region is CVRSFPGDGNQPQHF. CDR3 sequence (DNA): TGTGTCAGAAGCTTCCCAGGGGATGGCAATCAGCCCCAGCATTTT.

The chain uses TRBV5-4 and TRBJ1-2; unclear D gene. Trimming took 4 bases from V and 5 from J, leaving 12 bases between them. This CDR3 has 13 amino acids. CDR1 is SGHNT and CDR2 is YYREEE in the germline V gene (reference sequence). CDR3 in DNA: TGTGCCAGCAGCCAGGACCGGGATTATGGCTACACCTTC. The encoded protein is CASSQDRDYGYTF.

The chain joins TRBV19 to TRBJ2-7, with D perhaps TRBD1 (6 bases). V was clipped by 5 bases and J by 2 bases, with 13 bases between them. CDR1 and CDR2 (germline): LNHDA, SQIVND (reference sequence). The CDR3 sequence is 14 residues long. The CDR3 coding sequence is TGTGCCAGTAGTCTCCAGGGGACCACCTACGAGCAGTACTTC. Translated, it gives CASSLQGTTYEQYF.

The chain carries TRBV27 and TRBJ2-2, with D possibly being TRBD1 or TRBD2 (5 bases each). CDR1 and CDR2 (germline): MNHEY, SMNVEV (reference sequence). This CDR3 is built from 17 residues. Trimming shortened V by 5 bases and J by 3 bases, and 19 bases separated the two germline ends. Here the CDR3 DNA reads TGTGCCAGCAGTCCTCCGGGACGCCGAAAAGACACCGGGGAGCTGTTTTTT. Translating gives CASSPPGRRKDTGELFF.

The V and J genes are TRBV27 and TRBJ2-7, with D tentatively TRBD1 (6 bases). Trimming cost V 5 bases and J 0 bases, with 17 bases left between them. CDR1 is MNHEY, CDR2 SMNVEV, per germline (reference sequence). This CDR3 is 16 amino acids long. The chain's CDR3 is CASSPSTGTTSYEQYF. CDR3 sequence (DNA): TGTGCCAGCAGTCCCTCAACCGGGACAACCTCCTACGAGCAGTACTTC.

The V and J genes are TRBV7-3 and TRBJ2-1; D not certain. Germline V gene sequence: CDR1 SGHTA, CDR2 FQGTGA. The V end was cut by 2 bases, the J end by 1 base, with 3 bases between. The CDR3 covers 13 residues. CDR3 in amino acids: CASSLGSYNEQFF. The CDR3 DNA sequence: TGTGCCAGCAGCTTAGGGTCCTACAATGAGCAGTTCTTC.

The chain uses TRBV28 and TRBJ1-5, with D tentatively TRBD1 (6 bases). Germline V gives CDR1 MDHEN, CDR2 SYDVKM. This CDR3 has 15 residues. V shed 5 bases and J shed 0 bases, with 11 bases lying between them. In nucleotides, the CDR3 is TGTGCCAGCAGTGTGGACAGTTATAGCAATCAGCCCCAGCATTTT. This encodes CASSVDSYSNQPQHF.

The genes are TRBV18 and TRBJ2-5; 7 bases map to TRBD1. The CDR3 totals 14 residues. Trimming removed 3 bases from V and 2 bases from J; junction bases left unmatched: 3. Germline values: CDR1 KGHSH, CDR2 LQKENI. The CDR3 spells CASSPGTEQETQYF. As DNA, the CDR3 is TGTGCCAGCTCACCCGGGACAGAACAAGAGACCCAGTACTTC.

The chain joins TRBV30 to TRBJ1-5, with a possible D match to TRBD1 (5 bases). V was pared by 3 bases and J by 11 bases, with 14 bases between. CDR1 is GTSNPN, CDR2 SVGIG, per germline (reference sequence). The CDR3 length is 12 residues. CDR3 nucleotides: TGTGCCTGGAGCGTGGTCAAGGGGACCCAGCATTTT. Translated: CAWSVVKGTQHF.

The rearrangement uses TRBV2 and TRBJ1-5, with no clear D. This CDR3 is built from 15 residues. CDR1 and CDR2 (germline): SNHLY, FYNNEI. Trimming removed 4 bases from V and 3 bases from J, with 13 bases in between. The CDR3 loop reads CASSVGSVNNQPQHF. The CDR3 DNA sequence: TGTGCCAGCAGTGTCGGGTCCGTTAACAATCAGCCCCAGCATTTT.

The V gene is TRBV7-6, the J gene TRBJ2-2; D unresolved. V was clipped by 4 bases and J by 5 bases, with 8 bases between them. CDR1 is SGHVS, CDR2 FNYEAQ, per germline. This CDR3 is built from 13 residues. The CDR3: CASSWAETGELFF. The CDR3 nucleotides are TGTGCCAGCAGCTGGGCCGAGACCGGGGAGCTGTTTTTT.

The chain carries TRBV5-6 and TRBJ1-2, with TRBD1 identical over 9 bases. The germline gives CDR1 SGHDT, CDR2 YYEEEE. CDR3 length: 14 residues. J gave up 4 bases and V 4 bases, and 5 bases lay outside the gene matches. This chain's CDR3 is CASSPGQGPYGYTF. The CDR3 DNA reads as TGTGCCAGCAGCCCGGGACAGGGACCCTATGGCTACACCTTC.

This clone was detected once. The rearrangement links TRBV29-1 to TRBJ2-3, with D hard to call. This CDR3 comprises 12 residues. The germline gives CDR1 SQVTM, CDR2 ANQGSEA. Trimming shortened V by 7 bases and J by 4 bases, and 12 bases separated the two germline ends. The CDR3 DNA reads as TGCAGCGCTAGGACCAGCGCAGATACGCAGTATTTT. Protein: CSARTSADTQYF.

The CDR3 spells CASTIGGTEAFF. The CDR3 region has the DNA TGTGCCAGCACCATTGGGGGGACTGAAGCTTTCTTT. This chain uses TRBV28 with TRBJ1-1; the D gene is possibly TRBD1 (5 bases). CDR1 and CDR2 (germline): MDHEN, SYDVKM. Trimming removed 7 bases from V and 5 bases from J, with 11 bases in between. The CDR3 covers 12 residues. The variable domain in full, with the rest retrieved from reference TRBV28 and TRBJ1-1, is DVKVTQSSRYLVKRTGEKVFLECVQDMDHENMFWYRQDPGLGLRLIYFSYDVKMKEKGDIPEGYSVSREKKERFSLILESASTNQTSMYLCASTIGGTEAFFGQGTRLTVV.

V and J are TRBV28 and TRBJ2-3; TRBD1 might be the D (5 bases). The germline CDR1 and CDR2 sequences are MDHEN and SYDVKM. V gave up 2 bases and J gave up 3 bases, with 15 bases separating them. The CDR3 runs 16 residues. The CDR3 protein is CASSLPQGRVTDTQYF. The CDR3 bases are TGTGCCAGCAGTTTACCCCAGGGCCGCGTGACAGATACGCAGTATTTT.

This sequence joins TRBV9 and TRBJ2-7; a weak D match, TRBD2 (7 bases). Germline CDR1 SGDLS, CDR2 YYNGEE. The CDR3 is made up of 14 amino acids. V lost 4 bases and J lost 2, with 13 bases in between. CDR3: CASSPGGGPYEQYF. The CDR3 DNA reads as TGTGCCAGCAGCCCTGGCGGGGGCCCCTACGAGCAGTACTTC.

V and J are TRBV6-5 and TRBJ2-2; D unclear. The CDR3 extends over 16 amino acids. The V end was cut by 4 bases, the J end by 4 bases, with 16 bases between. Germline loops: CDR1 MNHEY, CDR2 SVGAGI. CDR3 DNA: TGTGCCAGCAGTTCCGAGTACTCCGCGAGCACCGGGGAGCTGTTTTTT. This gives the protein CASSSEYSASTGELFF.